The TCR beta chain described here comes from a study of glioma-infiltrating T cells after dendritic cell vaccination. Across the study: Glioblastoma patients came from Phase I and II dendritic cell vaccination trials. Autologous tumor lysate was loaded overnight onto monocyte-derived dendritic cells grown about seven days with IL-4 and GM-CSF.

The table came from immunoSEQ multiplex PCR; TCRdb's copy has only in-frame clones and leaves some out. The table lists under 100,000 clones, more than 70% of them singletons, with about 2.9% in the top ten. Study-level results: Only a small number of patients had complete blood and tumor samples.

For this clone: The antigen remains unidentified.

Germline CDR1 MNHEY, CDR2 SMNVEV (reference sequence). V was clipped by 11 bases and J by 2 bases, with 20 bases between them. This CDR3 contains 15 residues. The chain employs TRBV27 and TRBJ2-3, with D possibly being TRBD1 (5 bases). The sample consisted of blood, taken before dendritic cell vaccination. The receptor's source is a human donor with glioblastoma. In DNA form, the CDR3 reads TGTGCCCCCTACGTAAGGGGCAGATACACAGATACGCAGTATTTT. Protein product: CAPYVRGRYTDTQYF.